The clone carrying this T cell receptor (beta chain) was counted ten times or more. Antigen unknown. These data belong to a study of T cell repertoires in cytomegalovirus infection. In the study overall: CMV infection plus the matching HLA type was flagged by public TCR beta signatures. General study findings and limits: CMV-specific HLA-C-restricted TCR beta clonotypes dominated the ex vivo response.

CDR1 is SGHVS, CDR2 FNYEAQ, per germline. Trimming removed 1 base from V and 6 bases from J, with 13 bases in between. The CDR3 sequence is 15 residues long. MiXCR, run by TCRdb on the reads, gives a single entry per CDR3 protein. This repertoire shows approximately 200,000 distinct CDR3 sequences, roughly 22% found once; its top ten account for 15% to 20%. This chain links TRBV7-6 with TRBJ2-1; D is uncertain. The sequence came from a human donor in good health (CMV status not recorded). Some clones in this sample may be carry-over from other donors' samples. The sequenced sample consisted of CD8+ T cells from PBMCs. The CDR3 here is CASSLGRSWGNEQFF. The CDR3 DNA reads TGTGCCAGCAGCTTAGGTCGGTCCTGGGGCAATGAGCAGTTCTTC.